One sample yielded the 3 T cell receptor beta chains listed below, sequenced in a study of OX40 agonist ivuxolimab in advanced cancers. TCRdb keeps only in-frame clones here, not all; method: immunoSEQ multiplex PCR. The sample consists of some 14,000 clones, roughly 80% of them appearing once. The source was CD4+ or CD8+ T cells sorted from blood, collected in a trial of the OX40 agonist ivuxolimab. These receptor sequences come from an adult with an advanced solid tumor such as melanoma, head and neck, liver or kidney cancer.

V is TRBV5-1 and J is TRBJ1-6; D gene ambiguous. V was trimmed by 0 bases and J by 7 bases, leaving 8 bases between them. CDR3 length: 14 residues. Germline assignment: CDR1 SGHRS and CDR2 YFSETQ. The CDR3 protein is CASSLGMGNSPLHF. DNA for the CDR3: TGCGCCAGCAGCTTGGGGATGGGAAATTCACCCCTCCACTTT.

For this clone: Other nucleotide sequences in the sample specify the same CDR3. The chain carries TRBV7-6 and TRBJ2-1, with 8 bases identical to TRBD2. CDR1 and CDR2 (germline): SGHVS, FNYEAQ. V lost 1 base and J lost 0; bases outside the gene matches: 5. The CDR3 loop spans 17 amino acids. The CDR3 loop is CASSLEGAGGSYNEQFF. CDR3 DNA: TGTGCCAGCAGCTTAGAAGGGGCGGGAGGCTCCTACAATGAGCAGTTCTTC.

The chain links TRBV6-5 to TRBJ1-2; no definite D call. The germline V gene has CDR1 MNHEY and CDR2 SVGAGI. This CDR3 contains 14 residues. With 5 bases removed from V and 3 bases from J, the gap between germline ends came to 13 bases. The CDR3 region is CASSELAGHYGYTF. The DNA for the CDR3 is TGTGCCAGCAGTGAACTCGCAGGCCACTATGGCTACACCTTC.